The 25 T cell receptor beta chains listed next were all sequenced from one sample in a study of blood T cells in healthy people across ages. For the second PCR, which ran for 7 to 11 cycles, a sample-barcoded 5' primer and a J-beta primer mix were used. MiXCR, run by TCRdb on the 5' RACE reads, gives a single entry per CDR3 protein. Of approximately 2,000,000 distinct CDR3 sequences listed, about two fifths are singletons. Sequencing was performed on blood. Every receptor here comes from a human donor in good health.

The chain couples TRBV5-1 to TRBJ1-1, with D possibly being TRBD1 (5 bases). V was pared by 0 bases and J by 5 bases, with 20 bases between. The germline CDR1 and CDR2 sequences are SGHRS and YFSETQ. The length of the CDR3 is 17 residues. Here the CDR3 reads CASSLGIGRRWGTEAFF. CDR3 DNA: TGCGCCAGCAGCTTGGGTATAGGTCGGAGATGGGGGACTGAAGCTTTCTTT.

This clonotype was picked up a small number of times. This chain uses TRBV6-2 or TRBV6-3 with TRBJ1-5; D is ambiguous. V shed 8 bases and J shed 7 bases, with 12 bases lying between them. The CDR3 is made up of 12 amino acids. Germline V lookup: CDR1 MNHEY, CDR2 SVGEGT. The CDR3: CASERPGQPQHF. For the CDR3, the DNA is TGTGCCAGCGAAAGACCCGGGCAGCCCCAGCATTTT.

Regarding this clonotype: One junction end does not reproduce the germline sequence, and a read error may be involved. The J gene is TRBJ2-3, the V gene TRBV5-1, with D perhaps TRBD1 (6 bases). Germline lookup yields CDR1 SGHRS and CDR2 YFSETQ. This CDR3 comprises 14 residues. DNA for the CDR3: TGTGCCAGCAGGACCGGGACAAGCACAGATACGCAGTATTTT. Residues: CASRTGTSTDTQYF.

As for this clonotype: Possible read error: a much larger clone is one base away. V usage is TRBV4-1 and J usage is TRBJ2-7, with D tentatively TRBD1 (6 bases). Germline V lookup: CDR1 MGHRA, CDR2 YSYEKL. The CDR3 contains 15 residues. V dropped 4 bases and J dropped 5 bases, with 18 bases sitting between them. In nucleotides, the CDR3 is TGCGCCAGCAGCCGATCGCCCGGGGACATTAACGAGCAGTACTTC. Its protein product is CASSRSPGDINEQYF.

The chain joins TRBV20-1 to TRBJ1-1, with 7 nucleotides matching TRBD1. This CDR3 has 14 amino acids. Trimming took 5 bases from V and 2 from J; bases not matched to a gene: 8. Per the germline V gene, CDR1 is DFQATT and CDR2 is SNEGSKA (reference sequence). This CDR3 reads CSASQGVFNTEAFF. The CDR3, as DNA: TGCAGTGCTTCCCAGGGGGTATTTAACACTGAAGCTTTCTTT.

The chain uses TRBV9 and TRBJ2-7; 7 nucleotides agree with TRBD2. After removal of 2 bases from V and 5 bases from J, the junction contained 7 bases not matched to a gene. CDR1 SGDLS and CDR2 YYNGEE come from the germline V gene. CDR3 length: 14 residues. The CDR3 DNA is TGTGCCAGCAGCGTTTTGTCTAGCGGTCACGAGCAGTACTTC. Translated: CASSVLSSGHEQYF.

In the case of this clonotype: The junction departs from the called germline gene at one end, perhaps through a read error. V usage is TRBV27 and J usage is TRBJ2-1; D is unresolved. The J call is doubtful: the DNA matches TRBJ2-7 better. There are 13 residues in the CDR3. CDR1 and CDR2 from the germline V gene are MNHEY and SMNVEV (reference sequence). CDR3 sequence: CACSLSSGYEQYF. CDR3 nucleotides: TGTGCCTGCAGTTTATCGTCAGGCTACGAGCAGTACTTC.

The gene calls are TRBV6-6 and TRBJ2-1; D might be TRBD2 (5 bases). Deletions cut 6 bases from V and 9 bases from J, with 12 bases between. The CDR3 runs 12 residues. Germline CDR1 and CDR2: MNHNY and SVGAGI (reference sequence). This CDR3 reads CASRRTEGEQFF. DNA for the CDR3: TGTGCCAGCAGAAGGACCGAGGGTGAGCAGTTCTTC.

V is TRBV20-1 and J is TRBJ1-2, with TRBD1 identical over 7 bases. With 0 bases clipped from V and 5 bases from J, the junction kept 9 bases outside the gene matches. The germline V gene has CDR1 DFQATT and CDR2 SNEGSKA (reference sequence). The CDR3 is 15 residues long. The CDR3 protein is CSARDLRTGSYGYTF. CDR3 DNA: TGCAGTGCTAGAGATTTAAGGACAGGATCTTATGGCTACACCTTC.

This chain joins TRBV20-1 and TRBJ2-1, with TRBD2 identical over 10 bases. Germline loops: CDR1 DFQATT, CDR2 SNEGSKA (reference sequence). The CDR3 is 13 residues long. V trimming: 5 bases; J trimming: 8 bases; junction bases outside the gene matches: 6. This CDR3 reads CSALHLAGDEQFF. DNA for the CDR3: TGCAGTGCTCTTCACCTAGCGGGGGATGAGCAGTTCTTC.

This chain connects TRBV20-1 to TRBJ2-3; D is ambiguous. Germline V CDR1 and CDR2: DFQATT, SNEGSKA (reference sequence). This CDR3 is 11 amino acids long. CDR3 in DNA: TGCAGGGCGGAGAGCACAGATACGCAGTATTTT. Its translation is CRAESTDTQYF.

The chain employs TRBV3-1 and TRBJ2-1; D gene uncertain. Germline values: CDR1 LGHDT, CDR2 YNNKEL (reference sequence). V gave up 4 bases and J gave up 2 bases, with 21 bases separating them. The CDR3 extends over 18 amino acids. The CDR3 reads CASSRSFSAALTYNEQFF. CDR3 in DNA: TGTGCCAGCAGCCGTAGTTTCTCCGCGGCTTTAACCTACAATGAGCAGTTCTTC.

V usage is TRBV5-5 and J usage is TRBJ1-6; D remains ambiguous. Trimming removed 3 bases from V and 8 bases from J, with 9 bases in between. Germline V gene lookup returns CDR1 SGHKS and CDR2 YYEKEE (reference sequence). This CDR3 has 13 residues. The CDR3 DNA reads TGTGCCAGCAGCTCAACCCGGGATTCACCCCTCCACTTT. It yields the protein CASSSTRDSPLHF.

This clonotype has a handful of counts. The chain combines TRBV7-9 with TRBJ1-6, with a tentative D call TRBD1 (6 bases). Germline values: CDR1 SEHNR, CDR2 FQNEAQ (reference sequence). The V end lost 0 bases, the J end lost 4 bases, and 13 bases lay between the germline ends. The CDR3 runs 17 residues. The CDR3 bases are TGTGCCAGCAGCTTAGCGAGCAGGGGTCCATATAATTCACCCCTCCACTTT. It specifies CASSLASRGPYNSPLHF.

The chain combines TRBV7-6 with TRBJ2-7; weak D call: TRBD1 (5 bases). CDR3 length: 14 amino acids. The V end lost 1 base, the J end lost 5 bases, and 12 bases lay between the germline ends. Germline CDR1 SGHVS, CDR2 FNYEAQ. This CDR3 reads CASSLGIVGHEQYF. The CDR3, as DNA: TGTGCCAGCAGCTTAGGTATAGTGGGGCACGAGCAGTACTTC.

The gene calls are TRBV4-1 and TRBJ2-1, with D possibly TRBD2 on 7 matching bases. The CDR3 totals 16 residues. Trimming took 4 bases from V and 8 from J, leaving 21 bases between them. Germline CDR1 reads MGHRA; CDR2 reads YSYEKL. CDR3 protein: CASSRAGGGGMDEQFF. The CDR3 DNA is TGCGCCAGCAGCCGAGCTGGGGGGGGCGGGATGGATGAGCAGTTCTTC.

J is TRBJ2-5 and V is TRBV11-2; 8 positions agree with TRBD1. This CDR3 is 15 amino acids long. Germline V gene sequence: CDR1 SGHAT, CDR2 FQNNGV. After removal of 4 bases from V and 5 bases from J, the junction contained 9 bases not matched to a gene. CDR3 nucleotides: TGTGCCAGCAGCTCAGACAGGGGATTAAGCGAGACCCAGTACTTC. Amino acids: CASSSDRGLSETQYF.

The table lists this clonotype with many counts. The J gene is TRBJ2-1, the V gene TRBV6-6; 10 positions agree with TRBD2. This CDR3 spans 14 amino acids. Trimming at V came to 5 bases and at J to 4 bases, leaving 2 bases not matched to a gene. Germline loops: CDR1 MNHNY, CDR2 SVGAGI (reference sequence). CDR3 sequence: CASSPGLAYNEQFF. In DNA, the CDR3 is TGTGCCAGCAGTCCGGGACTAGCGTACAATGAGCAGTTCTTC.

This chain connects TRBV4-3 to TRBJ1-6, with D hard to call. With 2 bases removed from V and 7 bases from J, the gap between germline ends came to 9 bases. The CDR3 has 14 residues. Germline V CDR1 and CDR2: LGHNA, YSLEER. CDR3 sequence: CASSQHQRNSPLHF. CDR3 DNA sequence: TGCGCCAGCAGCCAACACCAACGAAATTCACCCCTCCACTTT.

This clonotype was counted only a few times. J is TRBJ2-6 and V is TRBV7-2; D may be TRBD1 (5 bases). CDR3 length equals 15 residues. The V gene's germline CDR1 is SGHTA and CDR2 FQGNSA. The V and J ends lost 7 bases and 0 bases respectively, with 10 bases between them. CDR3 in DNA: TGTGCCAGCAACATAGGGGTCTCTGGGGCCAACGTCCTGACTTTC. Residues: CASNIGVSGANVLTF. The whole variable domain, filled in from reference TRBV7-2 and TRBJ2-6, reads GAGVSQSPSNKVTEKGKDVELRCDPISGHTALYWYRQSLGQGLEFLIYFQGNSAPDKSGLPSDRFSAERTGGSVSTLTIQRTQQEDSAVYLCASNIGVSGANVLTFGAGSRLTVL.

This chain links TRBV6-1 with TRBJ2-6; D is uncertain. CDR1 is MNHNS, CDR2 SASEGT, per germline. The CDR3 covers 17 residues. V lost 6 bases and J lost 0, with 15 bases in between. The DNA for the CDR3 is TGTGCCAGCAGCCGGACGGTCCGAGACTCTGGGGCCAACGTCCTGACTTTC. This codes for CASSRTVRDSGANVLTF.

This clonotype was picked up one time. This chain links TRBV7-6 with TRBJ2-5; TRBD2 might be the D (6 bases). There are 15 residues in the CDR3. CDR1 is SGHVS, CDR2 FNYEAQ, per germline. The germline V and J ends were trimmed by 5 bases and 11 bases, with 24 bases remaining between them. Written as DNA, the CDR3 is TGTGCCAGCAGCAGAGGAGGGGCCGACACCTACGGGCAGTACTTC. Translated: CASSRGGADTYGQYF.

The rearrangement links TRBV20-1 to TRBJ2-7; 8 nucleotides line up with TRBD1. The CDR3 is 14 amino acids. V lost 4 bases to trimming and J lost 0 bases; unmatched junction nucleotides: 5. Looked up from germline, CDR1 is DFQATT and CDR2 is SNEGSKA (reference sequence). CDR3 sequence reads: CSATGQGDSYEQYF. As DNA, the CDR3 is TGCAGTGCTACTGGACAGGGAGACTCCTACGAGCAGTACTTC.

A word on this clonotype: At one boundary the junction diverges from the germline segment, which might be a read error. This chain uses TRBV5-6 with TRBJ2-7; 9 bases line up with TRBD2. Germline V gene data show CDR1 as SGHDT and CDR2 as YYEEEE. CDR3 length equals 16 residues. The CDR3 region has the DNA TGTGTCAGCAGCTTGGGCTCTAGCGGGGTTTCCTACGAGCAGTACTTC. Encoded protein: CVSSLGSSGVSYEQYF.

The rearrangement joins TRBV29-1 to TRBJ2-3, with TRBD2 as a possible D gene (5 bases). This CDR3 region has 14 residues. Trimming removed 5 bases from V and 5 bases from J, with 17 bases in between. Looked up from germline, CDR1 is SQVTM and CDR2 is ANQGSEA. CDR3 in DNA: TGCAGCGTTCAGGCCGGGGAACTGGGAGATACGCAGTATTTT. This translates into CSVQAGELGDTQYF.